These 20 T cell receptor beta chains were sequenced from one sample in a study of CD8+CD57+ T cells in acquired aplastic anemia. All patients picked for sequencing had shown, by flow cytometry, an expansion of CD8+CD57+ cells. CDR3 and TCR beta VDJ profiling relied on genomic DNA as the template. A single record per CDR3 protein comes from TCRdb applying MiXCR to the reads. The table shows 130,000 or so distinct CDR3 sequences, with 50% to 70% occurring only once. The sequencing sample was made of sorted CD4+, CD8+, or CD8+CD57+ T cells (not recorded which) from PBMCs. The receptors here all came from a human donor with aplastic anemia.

The CDR3 sequence is CATSGHLSGANVLTF. The CDR3 DNA reads TGTGCCACCAGCGGACACCTCTCTGGGGCCAACGTCCTGACTTTC. The V and J genes are TRBV2 and TRBJ2-6; perhaps D is TRBD1 or TRBD2 (5 bases each). The CDR3 is 15 residues long. The germline gives CDR1 SNHLY, CDR2 FYNNEI. The germline V and J ends were trimmed by 10 bases and 0 bases, with 13 bases remaining between them.

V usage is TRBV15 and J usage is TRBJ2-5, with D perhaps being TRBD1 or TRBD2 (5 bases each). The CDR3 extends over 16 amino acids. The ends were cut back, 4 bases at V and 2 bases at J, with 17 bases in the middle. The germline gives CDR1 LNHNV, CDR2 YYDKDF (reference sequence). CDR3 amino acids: CATSTPRGRSQETQYF. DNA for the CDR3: TGTGCCACCAGCACACCCCGGGGCCGAAGTCAAGAGACCCAGTACTTC.

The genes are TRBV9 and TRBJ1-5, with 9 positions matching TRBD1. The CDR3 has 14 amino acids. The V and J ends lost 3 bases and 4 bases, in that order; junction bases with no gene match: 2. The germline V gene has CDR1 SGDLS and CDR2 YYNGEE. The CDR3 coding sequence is TGTGCCAGCAGCGCCGGGACAGGGAATCAGCCCCAGCATTTT. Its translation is CASSAGTGNQPQHF.

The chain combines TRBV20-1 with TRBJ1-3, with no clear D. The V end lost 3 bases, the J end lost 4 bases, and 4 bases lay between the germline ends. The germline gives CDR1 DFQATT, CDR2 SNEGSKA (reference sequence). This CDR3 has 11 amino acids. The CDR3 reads CSASNGNTIYF. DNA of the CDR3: TGCAGTGCTAGCAACGGAAACACCATATATTTT.

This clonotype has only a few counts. The CDR3 nucleotides read TGTGCCATACAGGGGGCGCGGGACACCGGGGAGCTGTTTTTT. It yields the protein CAIQGARDTGELFF. The rearrangement links TRBV10-3 to TRBJ2-2; 9 nucleotides align to TRBD1. Per germline, CDR1 ENHRY and CDR2 SYGVKD. With 9 bases clipped from V and 3 bases from J, the junction kept 5 bases outside the gene matches. The CDR3 contains 14 residues.

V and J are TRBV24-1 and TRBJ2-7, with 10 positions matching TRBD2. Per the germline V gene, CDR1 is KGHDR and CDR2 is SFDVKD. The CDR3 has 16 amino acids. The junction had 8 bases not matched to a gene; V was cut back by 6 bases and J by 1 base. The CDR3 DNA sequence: TGTGCCACCAGTCCATCTCGGACTAGCGGATCCTACGAGCAGTACTTC. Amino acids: CATSPSRTSGSYEQYF.

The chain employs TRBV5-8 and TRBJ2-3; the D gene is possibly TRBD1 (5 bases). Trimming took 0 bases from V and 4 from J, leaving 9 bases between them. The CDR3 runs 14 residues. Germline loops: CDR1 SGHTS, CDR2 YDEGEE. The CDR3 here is CASSLDRKPDTQYF. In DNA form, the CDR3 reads TGTGCCAGCAGCTTGGACAGGAAGCCAGATACGCAGTATTTT.

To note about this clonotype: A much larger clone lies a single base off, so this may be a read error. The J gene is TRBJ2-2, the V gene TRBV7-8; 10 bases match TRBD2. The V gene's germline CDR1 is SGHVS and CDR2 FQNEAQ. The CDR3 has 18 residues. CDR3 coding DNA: TGTGCCAGCACCTTAGAACTAGCGGGATACTCCCAGGGTGGGGAGCTGTTTTTT. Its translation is CASTLELAGYSQGGELFF.

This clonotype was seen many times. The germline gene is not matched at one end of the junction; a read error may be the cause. CDR3 sequence (DNA): TGCGCCAGCAGCCAAGATCGGGGGGGGCGAGTCTCGTTT. Translated: CASSQDRGGRVSF. The gene calls are TRBV4-3 and TRBJ2-3, with 8 positions matching TRBD2. Germline values: CDR1 LGHNA, CDR2 YSLEER. CDR3 length: 13 residues.

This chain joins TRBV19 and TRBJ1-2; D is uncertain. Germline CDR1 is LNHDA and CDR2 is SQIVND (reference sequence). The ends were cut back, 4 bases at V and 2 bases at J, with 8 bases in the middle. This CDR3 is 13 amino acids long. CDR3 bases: TGTGCCAGTAGTAGGAAAGGCAACTATGGCTACACCTTC. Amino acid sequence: CASSRKGNYGYTF.

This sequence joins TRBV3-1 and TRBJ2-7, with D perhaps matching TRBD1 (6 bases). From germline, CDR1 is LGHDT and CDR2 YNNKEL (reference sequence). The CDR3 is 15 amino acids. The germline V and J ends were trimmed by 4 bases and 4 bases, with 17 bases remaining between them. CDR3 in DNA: TGTGCCAGCAGCCCTACATCGACAGGCAGTTACGAGCAGTACTTC. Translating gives CASSPTSTGSYEQYF.

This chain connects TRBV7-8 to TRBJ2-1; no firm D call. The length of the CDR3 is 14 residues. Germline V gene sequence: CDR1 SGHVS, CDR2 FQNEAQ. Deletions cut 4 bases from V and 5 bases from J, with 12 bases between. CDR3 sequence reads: CASSSSAPHNEQFF. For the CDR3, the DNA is TGTGCCAGCAGCTCCTCAGCGCCCCACAATGAGCAGTTCTTC.

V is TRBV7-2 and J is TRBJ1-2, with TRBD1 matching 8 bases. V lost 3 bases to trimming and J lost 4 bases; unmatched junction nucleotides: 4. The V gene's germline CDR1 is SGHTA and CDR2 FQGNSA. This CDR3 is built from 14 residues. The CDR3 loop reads CASSLTGQVYGYTF. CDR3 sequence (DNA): TGTGCCAGCAGCTTGACGGGACAGGTCTATGGCTACACCTTC.

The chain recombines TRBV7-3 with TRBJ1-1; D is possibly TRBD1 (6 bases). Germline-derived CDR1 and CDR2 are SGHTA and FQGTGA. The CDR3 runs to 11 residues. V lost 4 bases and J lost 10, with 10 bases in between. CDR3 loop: CASSSGRGAFF. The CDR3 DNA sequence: TGTGCCAGCAGCTCGGGCAGGGGAGCTTTCTTT.

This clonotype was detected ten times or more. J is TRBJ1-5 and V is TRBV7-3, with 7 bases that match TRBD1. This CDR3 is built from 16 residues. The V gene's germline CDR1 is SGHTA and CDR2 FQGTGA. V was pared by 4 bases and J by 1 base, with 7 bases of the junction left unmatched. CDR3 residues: CASSSKGARSNQPQHF. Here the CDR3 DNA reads TGTGCCAGCAGCTCCAAGGGGGCGAGGAGCAATCAGCCCCAGCATTTT.

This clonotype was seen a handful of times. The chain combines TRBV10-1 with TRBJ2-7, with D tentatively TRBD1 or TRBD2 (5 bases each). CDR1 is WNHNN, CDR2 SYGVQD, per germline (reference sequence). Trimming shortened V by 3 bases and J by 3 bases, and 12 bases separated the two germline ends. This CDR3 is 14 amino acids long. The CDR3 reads CASSDGTMDYEQYF. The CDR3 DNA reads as TGCGCCAGCAGTGATGGGACGATGGACTACGAGCAGTACTTC.

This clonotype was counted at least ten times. This CDR3 reads CASSANINTEAFF. The CDR3 nucleotides read TGTGCCAGTAGCGCCAACATAAACACTGAAGCTTTCTTT. The rearrangement links TRBV19 to TRBJ1-1; D is unclear. CDR3 length equals 13 residues. The germline V gene has CDR1 LNHDA and CDR2 SQIVND (reference sequence). V was trimmed by 6 bases and J by 2 bases, leaving 10 bases between them.

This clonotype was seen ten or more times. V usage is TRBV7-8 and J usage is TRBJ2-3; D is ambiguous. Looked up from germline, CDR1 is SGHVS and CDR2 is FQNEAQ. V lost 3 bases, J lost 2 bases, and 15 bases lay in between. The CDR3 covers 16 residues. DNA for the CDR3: TGTGCCAGCAGCTTTTCGTTGGGCGGCCCCACAGATACGCAGTATTTT. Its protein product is CASSFSLGGPTDTQYF.

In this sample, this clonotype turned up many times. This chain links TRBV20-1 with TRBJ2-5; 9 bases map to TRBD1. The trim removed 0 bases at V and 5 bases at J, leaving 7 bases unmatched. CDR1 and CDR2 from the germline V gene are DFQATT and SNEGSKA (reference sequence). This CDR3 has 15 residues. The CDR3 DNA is TGCAGTGCTAGAGATCGTCTCGGACAGGGGGAGACCCAGTACTTC. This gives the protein CSARDRLGQGETQYF.

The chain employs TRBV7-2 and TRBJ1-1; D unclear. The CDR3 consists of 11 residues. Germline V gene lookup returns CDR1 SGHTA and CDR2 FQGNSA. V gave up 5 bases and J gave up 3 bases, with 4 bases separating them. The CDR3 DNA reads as TGTGCCAGCAGCCAATACACTGAAGCTTTCTTT. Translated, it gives CASSQYTEAFF. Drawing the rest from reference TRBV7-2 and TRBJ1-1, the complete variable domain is GAGVSQSPSNKVTEKGKDVELRCDPISGHTALYWYRQSLGQGLEFLIYFQGNSAPDKSGLPSDRFSAERTGGSVSTLTIQRTQQEDSAVYLCASSQYTEAFFGQGTRLTVV.